This T cell receptor (beta chain) originates from a study of shared clonotypes between healthy human individuals. Sequencing used immunoSEQ multiplex PCR; TCRdb keeps in-frame clones, though not all of them. The sample has approximately 470,000 clones, 81% seen once. This clone was seen only a few times. A far larger clone is a single base away, which makes a read error likely. Other DNA sequences in the sample encode the same CDR3. This receptor was identified in a woman aged 40 to 55 in good health. Some clones in this sample may be carry-over from other donors' samples. Material for sequencing was PBMCs.

The DNA for the CDR3 is TGCGCCAGCAGCCCCCAGATTAGCAACCAGCCCCAGCATTTT. The encoded protein is CASSPQISNQPQHF. The chain links TRBV4-3 to TRBJ1-5; no firm D call. From germline, CDR1 is LGHNA and CDR2 YSLEER. The CDR3 extends over 14 amino acids.